This is a list of T cell receptor beta chains from one sample in a study of graft-versus-host responses after intestinal transplantation. This table comes from immunoSEQ multiplex PCR, and its TCRdb copy is limited to in-frame clones, with some not included. This sample yields 80,000 to 100,000 clones, of which 92% are seen a single time; 0.17% belongs to the top ten. For these receptors, no antigen is known. This specimen consisted of unstimulated CD4+ T cells sorted from spleen or lymph node cells, obtained before intestinal transplant. The receptors come from a human donor who received an intestinal transplant. The conserved cysteine and the conserved F or W are not part of the CDR3 here.

TRBV27 | 11 | ASSLGGSYEQY
TRBV5-1 | 13 | ASSLEPAYNSPLH
TRBV14 | 12 | ASSQGHSGNTIY
TRBV7-8 | 11 | ASTIATSTEAF
TRBV28 | 12 | ASSFGGRNSPLH
TRBV30 | 10 | AWSAAVRTQY
TRBV4-1 | 12 | ASSQDSGGRGYT
TRBV7-7 | 17 | ASSLGGRDNRARTYGYT
TRBV6-5 | 12 | ASKRDGSNQPQH
TRBV5-1 | 13 | ASSLAEVVGDTQY
TRBV6-5 | 11 | ASSYSGRYEQY
TRBV2 | 11 | ASKGTGSYGYT
TRBV27 | 14 | ASSRTAATSTDTQY
TRBV11-3 | 13 | ASSYRSSYNSPLH
TRBV30 | 13 | AWSGGGHSGNTIY
TRBV29-1 | 13 | SASYLTSDTGELF
TRBV5-4 | 13 | ASSLGTGLNTEAF
TRBV5-1 | 13 | ASSLAPVSYNEQF
TRBV4-1 | 15 | ASSQEMEGTYNSPLH
TRBV27 | 13 | ASSQTKSGWYEQY
TRBV2 | 16 | ASSPQAGGPLAKNIQY
TRBV5-6 | 11 | ASSLERGYEQY
TRBV19 | 11 | ASSIPQGGGYT
TRBV7-2 | 12 | ASSFSAFGTEAF
TRBV28 | 13 | ASSIPSGTGAYYT
TRBV19 | 13 | ASSILAGGFGEQF
TRBV10-3 | 11 | AISAGGKGTQY
TRBV13 | 14 | ASSLQGAGFSSPLH
TRBV12-5 | 13 | ASGLGLVPFDEQF
TRBV2 | 13 | ASSVTGGPNEKLF
TRBV30 | 11 | ACGGQTNQPQH
TRBV9 | 13 | ASSVLAGPQDTQY
TRBV7-9 | 11 | ASSPGTGYEQY
TRBV5-1 | 14 | ASSLSLSRPDREQY
TRBV28 | 13 | ASSAQGQGTDTQY
TRBV7-2 | 13 | ASSLGDTTNEKLF
TRBV6-1 | 13 | ASSARTGGTYEQY
TRBV5-6 | 13 | ASSLAGAREAEAF
TRBV28 | 14 | ASSAWDRGPLEKAF
TRBV5-1 | 13 | ASSQGLAIYNEQF
TRBV7-9 | 15 | ASSLRSTGGNTGELF
TRBV7-8 | 11 | ASSWTGAYEQY
TRBV5-1 | 12 | ASSLGQGFDEQY
TRBV27 | 12 | ASSLRQGSYGYT
TRBV5-1 | 10 | ASSLDGLGYT
TRBV30 | 11 | AWSVQGFYGYT